This entry lists 8 T cell receptor beta chains sequenced from one sample in a study of T cells in localized non-small cell lung cancer. Data came from immunoSEQ multiplex PCR; TCRdb stores just in-frame clones and leaves some out. The table records about 23,000 clones, around nine tenths of them present only once. The sequencing here drew on peripheral blood, taken before any cancer treatment. These receptors were taken from a woman aged 35 to 70 with stage I lung adenocarcinoma.

The chain links TRBV6-1 to TRBJ1-1, with D uncertain. Trimming cost V 7 bases and J 3 bases, with 9 bases left between them. Germline assignment: CDR1 MNHNS and CDR2 SASEGT. This CDR3 has 12 residues. The CDR3 nucleotides are TGTGCCAGCATTGGAATGTACACTGAAGCTTTCTTT. Translated, it gives CASIGMYTEAFF.

V usage is TRBV6-5 and J usage is TRBJ1-5; TRBD1 might be the D (6 bases). This CDR3 is 14 amino acids long. V was trimmed by 2 bases and J by 7 bases, leaving 12 bases between them. The germline gives CDR1 MNHEY, CDR2 SVGAGI. Here the CDR3 DNA reads TGTGCCAGCAGTTACCTGGGGGGGCGGCAGCCCCAGCATTTT. The encoded protein is CASSYLGGRQPQHF.

The gene calls are TRBV18 and TRBJ2-3; unclear D gene. V lost 0 bases and J 1 base, leaving 8 bases between the germline ends. Germline values: CDR1 KGHSH, CDR2 LQKENI. The CDR3 is 15 residues long. The DNA for the CDR3 is TGTGCCAGCTCACCACCGGTGGCTGGCACAGATACGCAGTATTTT. This encodes CASSPPVAGTDTQYF.

This clone came up once. CDR3 region: CASSRTTNSYNEQFF. CDR3 bases: TGCGCCAGCAGTAGGACAACCAACTCCTACAATGAGCAGTTCTTC. The V gene is TRBV5-1, the J gene TRBJ2-1; weak D call: TRBD1 (5 bases). The CDR3 is made up of 15 amino acids. Trimming shortened V by 5 bases and J by 0 bases, and 12 bases separated the two germline ends. The germline V gene has CDR1 SGHRS and CDR2 YFSETQ.

The J gene is TRBJ1-1, the V gene TRBV28, with 9 bases identical to TRBD1. Per germline, CDR1 MDHEN and CDR2 SYDVKM. The CDR3 is 16 residues long. The V segment lost 5 bases and the J segment 0 bases; nucleotides outside the gene matches: 7. The CDR3 bases are TGTGCCAGCAGTCCACCTAGACAGGGGGTGAACACTGAAGCTTTCTTT. Translation gives CASSPPRQGVNTEAFF.

The rearrangement uses TRBV6-6 and TRBJ1-1, with D unresolved. The germline gives CDR1 MNHNY, CDR2 SVGAGI (reference sequence). There are 13 residues in the CDR3. V lost 8 bases and J 2 bases, leaving 12 bases between the germline ends. Written as DNA, the CDR3 is TGTGCCAGCCGCCGGGGAGGAAACACTGAAGCTTTCTTT. Its translation is CASRRGGNTEAFF.

This clone occurred once. The chain employs TRBV6-5 and TRBJ2-7; 12 bases fit TRBD2. Germline loops: CDR1 MNHEY, CDR2 SVGAGI. V gave up 4 bases and J gave up 5 bases; unmatched junction bases: 6. This CDR3 comprises 15 residues. The CDR3 is CASSSWTSGNDEQYF. CDR3 in DNA: TGTGCCAGCAGTTCCTGGACTAGCGGGAATGACGAGCAGTACTTC.

The chain recombines TRBV9 with TRBJ2-5; the match to TRBD2 covers 7 bases. This CDR3 contains 14 residues. V shed 2 bases, J shed 2 bases, and the junction held 3 bases outside the gene matches. Germline values: CDR1 SGDLS, CDR2 YYNGEE. For the CDR3, the DNA is TGTGCCAGCAGCGTCTCTAGCGGTCAAGAGACCCAGTACTTC. This codes for CASSVSSGQETQYF.